The table lists the clone carrying this T cell receptor beta chain with a few counts. Its matching antigen is unknown. Time point noted: pretreatment peripheral blood. CDR1 and CDR2 (germline): MNHEY, SMNVEV (reference sequence). The CDR3 extends over 14 amino acids. With 8 bases removed from V and 8 bases from J, the gap between germline ends came to 18 bases. The data were obtained in a study of PD-L1 blockade in urothelial cancer. General study results and limits: Below-median pretreatment blood TCR clonality predicted better survival.

Clones were read by immunoSEQ multiplex PCR, and TCRdb kept only the in-frame ones, dropping some. The sample yields around 45,000 clones, approximately 78% seen once. The origin of this receptor is a man aged 50 or older with urothelial cancer. The sample consisted of PBMCs, taken around atezolizumab (anti-PD-L1) treatment. V gene TRBV27 combines with J gene TRBJ1-4; D is perhaps TRBD1 (6 bases). CDR3 coding DNA: TGTGCCAGCCAACCGGACAGCAGACAGGAAAAACTGTTTTTT. Translated, it gives CASQPDSRQEKLFF. Based on the CDR3 plus reference TRBV27 and TRBJ1-4, the full variable domain is EAQVTQNPRYLITVTGKKLTVTCSQNMNHEYMSWYRQDPGLGLRQIYYSMNVEVTDKGDVPEGYKVSRKEKRNFPLILESPSPNQTSLYFCASQPDSRQEKLFFGSGTQLSVL.